Listed below are T cell receptor beta chains from one sample, sequenced in a study of blood T cell repertoires in COVID-19. The protocol was immunoSEQ multiplex PCR, while the TCRdb copy is restricted to in-frame clones and leaves out a portion. Of 250,000 or so clones detected, around 86% appear once; the ten largest clones hold approximately 7.2%. The specimen was peripheral blood. The source of these receptors is a woman in her 70s with active or convalescent COVID-19. Each CDR3 is given with its conserved first and last residue. The D gene is left open where the match is weak. Rows may omit the clone size; those that give it use once, few, many or a size class.

d_gene: .
j_gene: TRBJ2-1
v_gene: TRBV11-2
abundance: .
CDR3aa: CASSVAGQLSYNEQFF
CDR3nt: TGTGCCAGCAGCGTAGCCGGACAGCTCTCCTACAATGAGCAGTTCTTC

d_gene: .
j_gene: TRBJ1-3
v_gene: TRBV7-9
abundance: .
CDR3aa: CASSSQQLFSGNTIYF
CDR3nt: TGTGCCAGCAGCTCACAACAGCTTTTCTCTGGAAACACCATATATTTT

d_gene: .
j_gene: TRBJ1-2
v_gene: TRBV19
abundance: .
CDR3aa: CASSMGGQSYYGYTF
CDR3nt: TGTGCCAGTAGTATGGGGGGGCAGTCCTACTATGGCTACACCTTC

d_gene: TRBD1
j_gene: TRBJ2-7
v_gene: TRBV27
abundance: .
CDR3aa: CASRDRLFSPEQYF
CDR3nt: TGTGCCAGCAGGGACAGGCTTTTTTCCCCCGAGCAGTACTTC

d_gene: .
j_gene: TRBJ1-2
v_gene: TRBV29-1
abundance: .
CDR3aa: CSVGYEGSYGYTF
CDR3nt: TGCAGCGTTGGTTATGAGGGAAGCTATGGCTACACCTTC

d_gene: TRBD1
j_gene: TRBJ1-5
v_gene: TRBV4-3
abundance: .
CDR3aa: CASSQPRDRETYSNQPQHF
CDR3nt: TGCGCCAGCAGCCAACCCCGGGACAGGGAGACCTATAGCAATCAGCCCCAGCATTTT

d_gene: .
j_gene: TRBJ1-1
v_gene: TRBV5-1
abundance: .
CDR3aa: CASSLGGSTGTEAFF
CDR3nt: TGCGCCAGCAGCTTGGGGGGCTCGACAGGCACTGAAGCTTTCTTT

d_gene: TRBD2
j_gene: TRBJ2-3
v_gene: TRBV4-2
abundance: .
CDR3aa: CASSQIAGGPDTQYF
CDR3nt: TGTGCCAGCAGCCAGATAGCGGGGGGGCCAGATACGCAGTATTTT

d_gene: .
j_gene: TRBJ1-2
v_gene: TRBV3-1/TRBV3-2
abundance: .
CDR3aa: CASSPSFRANYGYTF
CDR3nt: TGTGCCAGCAGCCCAAGTTTCAGGGCTAACTATGGCTACACCTTC

d_gene: TRBD1
j_gene: TRBJ2-5
v_gene: TRBV15
abundance: .
CDR3aa: CATSRGLDREETQYF
CDR3nt: TGTGCCACCAGCAGAGGTCTGGACAGGGAGGAGACCCAGTACTTC

d_gene: TRBD2
j_gene: TRBJ2-5
v_gene: TRBV7-2
abundance: .
CDR3aa: CASSLTSGAGAQYF
CDR3nt: TGTGCCAGCAGTCTTACTAGCGGCGCGGGGGCCCAGTACTTC

d_gene: .
j_gene: TRBJ1-2
v_gene: TRBV21-1
abundance: .
CDR3aa: CASNLGGWALWYGYTF
CDR3nt: TGTGCCAGCAACCTTGGAGGGTGGGCTTTGTGGTATGGCTACACCTTC

d_gene: .
j_gene: TRBJ1-2
v_gene: TRBV6-5
abundance: .
CDR3aa: CASRRGLVDGYTF
CDR3nt: TGTGCCAGCAGACGGGGGTTGGTGGATGGCTACACCTTC

d_gene: TRBD1
j_gene: TRBJ1-2
v_gene: TRBV9
abundance: .
CDR3aa: CASSARQGANYGYTF
CDR3nt: TGTGCCAGCAGCGCAAGACAGGGAGCTAACTATGGCTACACCTTC

d_gene: .
j_gene: TRBJ2-2
v_gene: TRBV5-1
abundance: .
CDR3aa: CASSLIQRGTGELFF
CDR3nt: TGCGCCAGCAGCTTGATACAGCGAGGGACCGGGGAGCTGTTTTTT

d_gene: .
j_gene: TRBJ1-1
v_gene: TRBV5-4
abundance: .
CDR3aa: CASSLGGGMNTEAFF
CDR3nt: TGTGCCAGCAGCTTGGGCGGGGGAATGAACACTGAAGCTTTCTTT

d_gene: .
j_gene: TRBJ1-2
v_gene: TRBV7-2
abundance: once
CDR3aa: CASSQDVGLLEGYTF
CDR3nt: TGTGCCAGCAGCCAAGATGTCGGTCTATTAGAGGGCTACACCTTC

d_gene: .
j_gene: TRBJ1-5
v_gene: TRBV7-2
abundance: once
CDR3aa: CASSLRGQPQHF
CDR3nt: TGTGCCAGCAGCTTACGAGGTCAGCCCCAGCATTTT

d_gene: .
j_gene: TRBJ1-4
v_gene: TRBV25-1
abundance: .
CDR3aa: CASSRGSNEKLFF
CDR3nt: TGTGCCAGCAGTAGAGGGAGTAATGAAAAACTGTTTTTT

d_gene: .
j_gene: TRBJ2-3
v_gene: TRBV18
abundance: .
CDR3aa: CASSPQGSSTDTQYF
CDR3nt: TGTGCCAGCTCACCCCAGGGCAGTAGCACAGATACGCAGTATTTT

d_gene: TRBD1
j_gene: TRBJ2-4
v_gene: TRBV5-5
abundance: .
CDR3aa: CASSLLKGTGSGAKNIQYF
CDR3nt: TGTGCCAGCAGCTTGCTAAAGGGGACAGGGAGCGGGGCTAAAAACATTCAGTACTTC

d_gene: TRBD1
j_gene: TRBJ1-5
v_gene: TRBV4-2
abundance: once
CDR3aa: CASSQDGQGPFLYQPQHF
CDR3nt: TGTGCCAGCAGCCAAGATGGACAGGGGCCCTTCCTTTATCAGCCCCAGCATTTT

d_gene: .
j_gene: TRBJ1-4
v_gene: TRBV6-2/TRBV6-3
abundance: .
CDR3aa: CASSYRVGGTNEKLFF
CDR3nt: TGTGCCAGCAGTTACAGGGTCGGAGGGACTAATGAAAAACTGTTTTTT